This T cell receptor beta chain was documented in a study of blood T cell repertoires in COVID-19. Across the study: The origin of the acute and convalescent COVID-19 samples was the United States, Italy and Spain. T cells, B-cell-depleted T cells, or PBMCs provided the cDNA or gDNA that served as material.

The length of the CDR3 is 15 residues. V gave up 0 bases and J gave up 0 bases, with 7 bases separating them. From germline, CDR1 is SEHNR and CDR2 FQNEAQ (reference sequence). The sample holds a few counts of this clone. Data came from immunoSEQ multiplex PCR; TCRdb stores just in-frame clones and leaves some out. Among fewer than 300,000 clones listed, around 85% were seen once. The rearrangement joins TRBV7-9 to TRBJ2-3, with D uncertain. The clonotype was recovered from a woman in her fifties or sixties who had recovered from COVID-19. The sequenced material came from PBMCs or T cells enriched from blood (not recorded which). CDR3: CASSLASSSTDTQYF. CDR3 bases: TGTGCCAGCAGCTTAGCGTCCTCTAGCACAGATACGCAGTATTTT.